This T cell receptor beta chain was observed in a study of blood T cell repertoires in COVID-19. Study-level background: There were acute and convalescent COVID-19 samples, and they came from the United States, Italy and Spain. Nucleic acid was either cDNA or gDNA, and it came from T cells, B-cell-depleted T cells, or PBMCs.

Germline values: CDR1 MDHEN, CDR2 SYDVKM. Trimming removed 5 bases from V and 6 bases from J; junction bases left unmatched: 10. CDR3 length equals 15 residues. This clone has a single count. As processed by the authors: Amplifying reference gene primers gave estimates of nucleated cell counts. Sequenced by immunoSEQ multiplex PCR; TCRdb stores in-frame clones only, minus some. D and trimming were read from the DNA, whereas the V and J calls and clone size are those reported in that table. Among 450,000 to 500,000 clones listed, 70% to 90% were seen once. This receptor was taken from a human donor in a cohort sampled during active COVID-19. The specimen was peripheral blood. The chain employs TRBV28 and TRBJ1-1; 9 nucleotides match TRBD1. The CDR3 nucleotides are TGTGCCAGCAGTCGCCCTGGGACAGGGAGCGCTGAAGCTTTCTTT. Its translation: CASSRPGTGSAEAFF.